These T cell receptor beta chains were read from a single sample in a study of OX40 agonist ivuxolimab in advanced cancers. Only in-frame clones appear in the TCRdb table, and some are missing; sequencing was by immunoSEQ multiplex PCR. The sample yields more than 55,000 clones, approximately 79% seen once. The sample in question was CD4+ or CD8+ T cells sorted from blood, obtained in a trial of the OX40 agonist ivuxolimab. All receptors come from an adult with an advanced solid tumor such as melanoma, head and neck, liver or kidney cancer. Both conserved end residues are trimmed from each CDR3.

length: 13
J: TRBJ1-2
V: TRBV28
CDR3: ASSFVAGGSYGYT

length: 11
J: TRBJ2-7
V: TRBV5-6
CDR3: ASSLGSYYEQY

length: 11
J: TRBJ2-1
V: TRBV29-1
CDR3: SVGTSGYNEQF

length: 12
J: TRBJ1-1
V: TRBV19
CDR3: ASSPITWNTEAF

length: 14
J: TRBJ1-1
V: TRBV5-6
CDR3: ASSLRGWGMNTEAF

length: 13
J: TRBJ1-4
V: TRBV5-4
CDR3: ASSQGDRNSGKLF

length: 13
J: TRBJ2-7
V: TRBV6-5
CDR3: ASRGPGLAGGEQY

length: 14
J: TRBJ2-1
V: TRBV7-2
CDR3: ASSLVAASSYNEQF

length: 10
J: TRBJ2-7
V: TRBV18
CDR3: ASSLGQGTEY

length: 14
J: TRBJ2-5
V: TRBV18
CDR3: ASSKLGTGNQETQY

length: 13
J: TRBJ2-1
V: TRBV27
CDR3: ASSFRAGNYNEQF

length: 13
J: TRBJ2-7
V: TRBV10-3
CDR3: AISESLDMYYEQY

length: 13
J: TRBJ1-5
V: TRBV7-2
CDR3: ASSLAGGGWQPQH

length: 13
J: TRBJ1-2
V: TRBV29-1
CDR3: SVVRPGRRAYGYT

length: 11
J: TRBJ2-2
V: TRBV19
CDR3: ASSPQAMGELF

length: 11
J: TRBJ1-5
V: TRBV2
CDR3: ASSMGGGQPQH

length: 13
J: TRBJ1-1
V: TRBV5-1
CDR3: ASSYLQGQDTEAF

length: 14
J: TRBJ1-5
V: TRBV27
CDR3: ASTPRGGVSNQPQH

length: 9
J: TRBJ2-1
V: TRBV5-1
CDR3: ASSSHNEQF